Listed here are 22 T cell receptor beta chains from one sample, sequenced in a study of control samples from healthy donors and cancer patients. Profiled with immunoSEQ multiplex PCR; TCRdb holds only in-frame clones, not every one. This sample has 80,000 to 100,000 clones, with about nine tenths found just once. The material sequenced was blood. These receptors originate from a human donor in good health. The donor label of this sample is uncertain.

DNA of the CDR3: TGTGCCAGCAGTCCAAGAGTTGGCATTCAGTACTTC. Its translation is CASSPRVGIQYF. V and J are TRBV3-1 (or the pseudogene TRBV3-2) and TRBJ2-4; no firm D call. This CDR3 has 12 residues. Germline assignment: CDR1 LGHDT and CDR2 YNNKEL (reference sequence). Trimming cost V 6 bases and J 9 bases, with 12 bases left between them.

The rearrangement joins TRBV7-6 to TRBJ2-7, with D perhaps assigned TRBD1 or TRBD2 (5 bases each). In germline, CDR1 is SGHVS, CDR2 FNYEAQ. The CDR3 loop spans 16 amino acids. V lost 3 bases to trimming and J lost 0 bases, with 15 bases between them. CDR3 in DNA: TGTGCCAGCAGCTTGGGGGAGTTCGGGAACTCCTACGAGCAGTACGTC. Amino acids: CASSLGEFGNSYEQYV.

This clone turned up a few times. J is TRBJ2-2 and V is TRBV15; 7 bases agree with TRBD1. The junction had 2 bases not matched to a gene; V was cut back by 6 bases and J by 4 bases. The CDR3 is 13 amino acids. The germline V gene has CDR1 LNHNV and CDR2 YYDKDF (reference sequence). The CDR3 DNA reads TGTGCCACCAGTGACAGGGCCACCGGGGAGCTGTTTTTT. It is translated as CATSDRATGELFF. The whole variable domain, filled in from reference TRBV15 and TRBJ2-2, reads DAMVIQNPRYQVTQFGKPVTLSCSQTLNHNVMYWYQQKSSQAPKLLFHYYDKDFNNEADTPDNFQSRRPNTSFCFLDIRSPGLGDTAMYLCATSDRATGELFFGEGSRLTVL.

The chain recombines TRBV27 with TRBJ1-6, with D perhaps matching TRBD1 (6 bases). V lost 4 bases and J lost 7, with 11 bases in between. This CDR3 contains 14 residues. Germline CDR1 and CDR2: MNHEY and SMNVEV (reference sequence). CDR3 region: CASSSDRSNSPLHF. CDR3 in DNA: TGTGCCAGCAGTTCCGACAGGAGCAATTCACCCCTCCACTTT.

The CDR3 DNA reads TGTGCCAGCAGTTACGACAGGTGGGGTCAGCCCCAGCATTTT. It translates to CASSYDRWGQPQHF. The chain joins TRBV6-5 to TRBJ1-5, with D maybe TRBD1 (6 bases). The germline CDR1 and CDR2 sequences are MNHEY and SVGAGI. V lost 2 bases and J 6 bases, leaving 11 bases between the germline ends. The CDR3 has 14 amino acids.

The V gene is TRBV7-2, the J gene TRBJ1-1; D gene ambiguous. The CDR3 spans 13 residues. Trimming removed 1 base from V and 10 bases from J, with 13 bases in between. Germline V gene data show CDR1 as SGHTA and CDR2 as FQGNSA. DNA of the CDR3: TGTGCCAGCAGCTTAGACCCGGGTCCGGGAGCTTTCTTT. The encoded protein is CASSLDPGPGAFF.

V is TRBV5-1 and J is TRBJ1-3; 9 positions agree with TRBD1. Germline assignment: CDR1 SGHRS and CDR2 YFSETQ. V lost 4 bases to trimming and J lost 4 bases; unmatched junction nucleotides: 6. There are 15 residues in the CDR3. The CDR3 reads CASSGGTGRGNTIYF. The CDR3 DNA sequence: TGCGCCAGCAGCGGAGGGACAGGGCGCGGAAACACCATATATTTT.

The chain recombines TRBV29-1 with TRBJ2-3; D gene uncertain. V lost 0 bases and J lost 0, with 1 base in between. Germline V gives CDR1 SQVTM, CDR2 ANQGSEA. This CDR3 comprises 12 residues. In DNA form, the CDR3 reads TGCAGCGTTGAAGAAAGCACAGATACGCAGTATTTT. Translating gives CSVEESTDTQYF.

The sample holds one count of this clone. The V and J genes are TRBV2 and TRBJ1-6; possible D gene TRBD1, 6 bases. Trimming shortened V by 3 bases and J by 9 bases, and 18 bases separated the two germline ends. CDR1 is SNHLY and CDR2 is FYNNEI in the germline V gene. This CDR3 region has 16 residues. The CDR3 DNA reads as TGTGCCAGCAGTGAGTTTGGGGGCCGTGAGAGTTCACCCCTCCACTTT. This sequence encodes CASSEFGGRESSPLHF.

The rearrangement uses TRBV6-2 or TRBV6-3 and TRBJ1-2; D uncertain. The germline CDR1 and CDR2 sequences are MNHEY and SVGEGT. This CDR3 region has 12 residues. The V end was cut by 6 bases, the J end by 8 bases, with 13 bases between. The CDR3: CASSFRVRGYTF. The CDR3 DNA sequence: TGTGCCAGCAGCTTCCGGGTTCGGGGCTACACCTTC.

The chain has TRBV7-9 and TRBJ2-3; 7 nucleotides align to TRBD1. Germline loops: CDR1 SEHNR, CDR2 FQNEAQ (reference sequence). There are 15 residues in the CDR3. V shed 5 bases and J 0 bases; nucleotides not matched to a gene: 5. The CDR3 region is CASSQRGQSTDTQYF. For the CDR3, the DNA is TGTGCCAGCAGCCAAAGGGGACAGAGCACAGATACGCAGTATTTT.

This chain uses TRBV19 with TRBJ1-1; D not certain. The V end lost 1 base, the J end lost 1 base, and 4 bases lay between the germline ends. This CDR3 spans 13 amino acids. Germline V gene sequence: CDR1 LNHDA, CDR2 SQIVND (reference sequence). This chain's CDR3 is CASSIGQNTEAFF. The CDR3 coding sequence is TGTGCCAGTAGTATAGGACAGAACACTGAAGCTTTCTTT. The full variable domain, completed using reference TRBV19 and TRBJ1-1, is DGGITQSPKYLFRKEGQNVTLSCEQNLNHDAMYWYRQDPGQGLRLIYYSQIVNDFQKGDIAEGYSVSREKKESFPLTVTSAQKNPTAFYLCASSIGQNTEAFFGQGTRLTVV.

Written as DNA, the CDR3 is TGCAGTGCCATAGAGAACAGAGAGCAGTACTTC. It codes for CSAIENREQYF. The chain carries TRBV20-1 and TRBJ2-7; D call uncertain. Trimming cost V 6 bases and J 7 bases, with 13 bases left between them. Germline V gene data show CDR1 as DFQATT and CDR2 as SNEGSKA (reference sequence). The CDR3 spans 11 residues.

J is TRBJ1-5 and V is TRBV25-1; a possible D gene is TRBD1 (6 bases). V lost 4 bases and J 3 bases, leaving 10 bases between the germline ends. CDR3 length: 14 amino acids. Germline CDR1 is MGHDK and CDR2 is SYGVNS. The CDR3 sequence: CASSGTADNQPQHF. CDR3 bases: TGTGCCAGCAGTGGGACAGCCGACAATCAGCCCCAGCATTTT.

This clone was seen only once. The chain has TRBV5-6 and TRBJ2-5, with D possibly matching TRBD1 (6 bases). Germline V gives CDR1 SGHDT, CDR2 YYEEEE. CDR3 length: 13 residues. Trimming shortened V by 0 bases and J by 4 bases, and 7 bases separated the two germline ends. CDR3 coding DNA: TGTGCCAGCAGCTTGGACAGGGCAGAGACCCAGTACTTC. Its translation is CASSLDRAETQYF.

This sequence joins TRBV4-3 and TRBJ1-1; no reliable D call. V was clipped by 4 bases and J by 0 bases, with 12 bases between them. The V gene's germline CDR1 is LGHNA and CDR2 YSLEER. This CDR3 spans 15 amino acids. The CDR3 bases are TGCGCCAGCAGCCGAAGGAGCGGCTTGAACACTGAAGCTTTCTTT. This translates into CASSRRSGLNTEAFF.

V is TRBV3-1 (or the pseudogene TRBV3-2) and J is TRBJ1-1; 7 nucleotides match TRBD1. The CDR3 sequence is 13 residues long. CDR1 and CDR2 (germline): LGHDT, YNNKEL (reference sequence). Trimming at V came to 9 bases and at J to 5 bases, leaving 9 bases not matched to a gene. CDR3 DNA sequence: TGTGCCAGTGGGCAGGGGGAGGGAACTGAAGCTTTCTTT. This sequence encodes CASGQGEGTEAFF.

This chain connects TRBV19 to TRBJ1-5, with a weak D call TRBD1 (5 bases). The CDR3 extends over 13 amino acids. In germline, CDR1 is LNHDA, CDR2 SQIVND (reference sequence). With 6 bases removed from V and 5 bases from J, the gap between germline ends came to 11 bases. The CDR3 is CASSGTVDQPQHF. The CDR3 bases are TGTGCCAGTAGCGGGACGGTGGATCAGCCCCAGCATTTT. The variable domain in full, completed from reference TRBV19 and TRBJ1-5, reads DGGITQSPKYLFRKEGQNVTLSCEQNLNHDAMYWYRQDPGQGLRLIYYSQIVNDFQKGDIAEGYSVSREKKESFPLTVTSAQKNPTAFYLCASSGTVDQPQHFGDGTRLSIL.

J is TRBJ2-1 and V is TRBV10-3; no clear D. Trimming removed 4 bases from V and 4 bases from J, with 17 bases in between. Germline lookup yields CDR1 ENHRY and CDR2 SYGVKD. This CDR3 contains 16 residues. The CDR3 DNA sequence: TGTGCCATCAGTGCAACCGGAGTACAACAATACAATGAGCAGTTCTTC. This encodes CAISATGVQQYNEQFF.

The chain employs TRBV5-1 and TRBJ2-7; D gene unclear. Germline lookup yields CDR1 SGHRS and CDR2 YFSETQ. The CDR3 sequence is 12 residues long. V lost 4 bases to trimming and J lost 2 bases, with 7 bases between them. This chain's CDR3 is CASSKDPYEQYF. CDR3 nucleotide sequence: TGCGCCAGCAGCAAGGATCCCTACGAGCAGTACTTC.

A single count supports this clone. In nucleotides, the CDR3 is TGCGCCAGCAGCTTGGCTAGCGGGGGGACCGTAAGCACAGATACGCAGTATTTT. It specifies CASSLASGGTVSTDTQYF. The genes are TRBV5-1 and TRBJ2-3, with 11 positions matching TRBD2. The CDR3 consists of 18 residues. Germline V gene lookup returns CDR1 SGHRS and CDR2 YFSETQ. Trimming took 0 bases from V and 0 from J; bases not matched to a gene: 6.

The chain employs TRBV5-1 and TRBJ2-1; 10 bases fit TRBD1. Unmatched junction bases numbered 8, after V lost 5 bases and J lost 9 bases. CDR1 SGHRS and CDR2 YFSETQ come from the germline V gene. The CDR3 extends over 14 amino acids. The CDR3 loop is CASRGAGDRGEQFF. The CDR3 DNA sequence: TGCGCCAGCAGGGGGGCAGGGGACAGGGGTGAGCAGTTCTTC.